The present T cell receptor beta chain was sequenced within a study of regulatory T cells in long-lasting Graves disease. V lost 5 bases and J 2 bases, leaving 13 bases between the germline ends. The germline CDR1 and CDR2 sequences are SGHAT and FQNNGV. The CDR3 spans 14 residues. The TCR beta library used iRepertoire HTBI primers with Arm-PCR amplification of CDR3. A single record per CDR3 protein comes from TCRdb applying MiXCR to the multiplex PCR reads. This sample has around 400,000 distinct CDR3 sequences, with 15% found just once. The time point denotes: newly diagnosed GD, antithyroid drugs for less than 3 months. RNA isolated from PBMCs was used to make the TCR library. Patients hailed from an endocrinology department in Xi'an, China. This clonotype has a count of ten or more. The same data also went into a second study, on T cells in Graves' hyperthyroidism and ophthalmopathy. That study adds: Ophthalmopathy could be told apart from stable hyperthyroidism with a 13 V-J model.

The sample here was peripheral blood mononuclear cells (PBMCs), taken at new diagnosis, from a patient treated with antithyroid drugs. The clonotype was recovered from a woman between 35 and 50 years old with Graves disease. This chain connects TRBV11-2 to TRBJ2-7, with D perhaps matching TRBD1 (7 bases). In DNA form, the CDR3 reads TGTGCCAGCAGCGGAGGGACAGTTCCCTACGAGCAGTACTTC. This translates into CASSGGTVPYEQYF. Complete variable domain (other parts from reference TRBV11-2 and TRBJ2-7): EAGVAQSPRYKIIEKRQSVAFWCNPISGHATLYWYQQILGQGPKLLIQFQNNGVVDDSQLPKDRFSAERLKGVDSTLKIQPAKLEDSAVYLCASSGGTVPYEQYFGPGTRLTVT.